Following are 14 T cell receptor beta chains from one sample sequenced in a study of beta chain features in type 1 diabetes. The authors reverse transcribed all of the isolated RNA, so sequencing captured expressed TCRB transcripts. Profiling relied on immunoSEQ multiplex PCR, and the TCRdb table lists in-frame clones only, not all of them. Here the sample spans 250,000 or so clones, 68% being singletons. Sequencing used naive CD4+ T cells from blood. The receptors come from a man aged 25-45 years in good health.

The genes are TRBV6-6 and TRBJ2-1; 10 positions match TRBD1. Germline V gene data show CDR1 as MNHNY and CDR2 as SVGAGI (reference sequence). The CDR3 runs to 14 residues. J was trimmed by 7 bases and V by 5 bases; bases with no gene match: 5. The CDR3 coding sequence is TGTGCCAGCAGTCAGCGACAGGGGGCAAATGAGCAGTTCTTC. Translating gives CASSQRQGANEQFF.

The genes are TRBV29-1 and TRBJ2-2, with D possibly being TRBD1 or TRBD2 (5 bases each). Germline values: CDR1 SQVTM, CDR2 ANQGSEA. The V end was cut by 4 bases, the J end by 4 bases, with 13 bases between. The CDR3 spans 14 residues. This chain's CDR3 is CSVVKGSGTGELFF. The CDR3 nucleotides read TGCAGCGTTGTCAAGGGGAGCGGCACCGGGGAGCTGTTTTTT.

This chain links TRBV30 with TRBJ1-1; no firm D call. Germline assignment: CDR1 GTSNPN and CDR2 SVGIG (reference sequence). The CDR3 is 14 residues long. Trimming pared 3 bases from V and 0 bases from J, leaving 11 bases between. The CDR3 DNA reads TGTGCCTGGAGCCCCGGCAGGTTGAACACTGAAGCTTTCTTT. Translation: CAWSPGRLNTEAFF.

CDR3 loop: CAWSRFSDIVNYGYTF. The CDR3 region has the DNA TGTGCCTGGAGTCGGTTCTCGGACATCGTAAACTATGGCTACACCTTC. This chain joins TRBV30 and TRBJ1-2; possibly TRBD1 for D (5 bases). Germline V CDR1 and CDR2: GTSNPN, SVGIG (reference sequence). V lost 2 bases to trimming and J lost 2 bases, with 18 bases between them. This CDR3 is 16 amino acids long.

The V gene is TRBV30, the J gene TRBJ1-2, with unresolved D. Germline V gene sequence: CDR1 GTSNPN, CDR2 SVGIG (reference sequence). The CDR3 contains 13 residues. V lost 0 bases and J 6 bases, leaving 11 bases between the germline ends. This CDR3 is CAWSVSAGHGYTF. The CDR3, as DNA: TGTGCCTGGAGTGTTAGCGCCGGTCATGGCTACACCTTC.

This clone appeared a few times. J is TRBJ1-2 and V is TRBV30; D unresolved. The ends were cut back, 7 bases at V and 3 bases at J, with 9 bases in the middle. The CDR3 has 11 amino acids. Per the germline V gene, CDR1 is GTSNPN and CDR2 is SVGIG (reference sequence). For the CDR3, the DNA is TGTGCCTCTTCTCTGGACTATGGCTACACCTTC. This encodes CASSLDYGYTF.

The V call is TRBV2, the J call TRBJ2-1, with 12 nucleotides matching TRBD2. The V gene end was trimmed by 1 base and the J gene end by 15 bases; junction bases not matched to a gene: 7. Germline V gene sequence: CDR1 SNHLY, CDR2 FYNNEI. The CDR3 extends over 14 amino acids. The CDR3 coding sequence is TGTGCCAGCAGTGAAGAAGCGACTAGCGGGGGTACGTTCTTC. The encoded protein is CASSEEATSGGTFF.

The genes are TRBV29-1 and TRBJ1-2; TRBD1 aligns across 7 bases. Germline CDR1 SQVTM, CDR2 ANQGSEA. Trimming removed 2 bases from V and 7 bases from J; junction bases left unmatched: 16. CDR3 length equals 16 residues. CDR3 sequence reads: CSVEILFGTDLGGYTF. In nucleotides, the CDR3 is TGCAGCGTTGAAATCCTCTTCGGGACAGATTTAGGTGGCTACACCTTC.

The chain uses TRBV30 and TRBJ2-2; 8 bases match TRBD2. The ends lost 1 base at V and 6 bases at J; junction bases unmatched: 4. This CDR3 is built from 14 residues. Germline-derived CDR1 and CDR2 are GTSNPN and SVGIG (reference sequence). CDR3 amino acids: CAWSAGLASGELFF. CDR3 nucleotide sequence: TGTGCCTGGAGTGCCGGACTAGCATCCGGGGAGCTGTTTTTT.

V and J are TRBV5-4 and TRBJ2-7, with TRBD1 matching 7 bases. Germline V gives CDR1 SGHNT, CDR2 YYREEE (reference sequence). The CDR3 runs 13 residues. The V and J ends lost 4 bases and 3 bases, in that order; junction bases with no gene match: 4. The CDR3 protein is CASSTQGFYEQYF. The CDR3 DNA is TGTGCCAGCAGCACACAGGGGTTCTACGAGCAGTACTTC.

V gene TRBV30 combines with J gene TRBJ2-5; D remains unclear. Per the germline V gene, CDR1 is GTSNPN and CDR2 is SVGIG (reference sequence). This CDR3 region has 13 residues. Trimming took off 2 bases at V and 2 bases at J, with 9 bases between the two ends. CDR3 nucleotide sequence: TGTGCCTGGAGTACCTACTTTCAAGAGACCCAGTACTTC. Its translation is CAWSTYFQETQYF.

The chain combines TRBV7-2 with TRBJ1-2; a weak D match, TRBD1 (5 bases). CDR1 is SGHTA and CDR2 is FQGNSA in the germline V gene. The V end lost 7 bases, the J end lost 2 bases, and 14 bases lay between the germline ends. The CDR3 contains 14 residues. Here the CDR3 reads CASTGSEGNYGYTF. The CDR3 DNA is TGTGCCAGCACTGGCTCGGAGGGGAACTATGGCTACACCTTC.

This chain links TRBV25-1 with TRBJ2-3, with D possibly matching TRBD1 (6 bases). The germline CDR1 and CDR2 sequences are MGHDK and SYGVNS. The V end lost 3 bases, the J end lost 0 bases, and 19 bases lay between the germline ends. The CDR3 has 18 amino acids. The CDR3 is CASSESPGQGRSTDTQYF. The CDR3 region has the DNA TGTGCCAGCAGTGAGTCGCCCGGCCAGGGGCGTAGCACAGATACGCAGTATTTT. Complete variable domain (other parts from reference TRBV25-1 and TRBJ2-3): EADIYQTPRYLVIGTGKKITLECSQTMGHDKMYWYQQDPGMELHLIHYSYGVNSTEKGDLSSESTVSRIRTEHFPLTLESARPSHTSQYLCASSESPGQGRSTDTQYFGPGTRLTVL.

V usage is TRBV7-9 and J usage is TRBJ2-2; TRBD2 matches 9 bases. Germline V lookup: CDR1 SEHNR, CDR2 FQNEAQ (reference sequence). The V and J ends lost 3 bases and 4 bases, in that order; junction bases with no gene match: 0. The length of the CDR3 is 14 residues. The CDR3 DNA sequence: TGTGCCAGCAGCTTTAGCGGGAGCACCGGGGAGCTGTTTTTT. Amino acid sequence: CASSFSGSTGELFF.